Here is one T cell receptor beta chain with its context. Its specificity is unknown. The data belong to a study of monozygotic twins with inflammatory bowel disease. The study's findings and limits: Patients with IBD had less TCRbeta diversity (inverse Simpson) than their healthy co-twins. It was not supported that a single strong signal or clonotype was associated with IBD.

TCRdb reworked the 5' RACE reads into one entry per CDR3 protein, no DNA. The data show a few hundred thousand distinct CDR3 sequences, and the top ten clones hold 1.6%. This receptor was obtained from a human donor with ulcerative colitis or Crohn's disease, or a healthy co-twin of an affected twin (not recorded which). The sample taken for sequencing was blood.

CDR3 region: CASSLGTAYSYGYTF. The chain joins TRBV5-6 to TRBJ1-2; TCRdb calls TRBD1, which cannot be checked without DNA. The CDR3 is 15 residues long. In germline, CDR1 is SGHDT, CDR2 YYEEEE.